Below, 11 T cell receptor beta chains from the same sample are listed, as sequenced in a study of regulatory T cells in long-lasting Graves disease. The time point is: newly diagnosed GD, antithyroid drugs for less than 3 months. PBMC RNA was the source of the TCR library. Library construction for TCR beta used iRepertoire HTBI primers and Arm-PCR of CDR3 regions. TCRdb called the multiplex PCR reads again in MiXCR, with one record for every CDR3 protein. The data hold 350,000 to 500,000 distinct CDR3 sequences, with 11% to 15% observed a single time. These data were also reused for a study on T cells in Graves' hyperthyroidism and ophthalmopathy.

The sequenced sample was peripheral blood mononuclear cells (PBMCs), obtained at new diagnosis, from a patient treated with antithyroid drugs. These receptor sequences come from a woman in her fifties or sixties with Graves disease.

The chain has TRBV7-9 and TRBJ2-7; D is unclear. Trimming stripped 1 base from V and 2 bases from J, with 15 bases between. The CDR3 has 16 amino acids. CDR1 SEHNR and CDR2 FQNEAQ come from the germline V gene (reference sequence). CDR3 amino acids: CASSLGPQVPTYEQYF. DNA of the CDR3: TGTGCCAGCAGCTTAGGTCCGCAGGTTCCCACCTACGAGCAGTACTTC.

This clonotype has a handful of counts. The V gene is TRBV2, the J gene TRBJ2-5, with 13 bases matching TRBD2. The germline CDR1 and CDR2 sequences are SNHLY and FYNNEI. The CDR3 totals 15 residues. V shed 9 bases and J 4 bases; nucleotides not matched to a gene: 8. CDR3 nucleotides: TGTGCCAGTCGTACACTAGCGGGAGGGGGAGAGACCCAGTACTTC. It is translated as CASRTLAGGGETQYF.

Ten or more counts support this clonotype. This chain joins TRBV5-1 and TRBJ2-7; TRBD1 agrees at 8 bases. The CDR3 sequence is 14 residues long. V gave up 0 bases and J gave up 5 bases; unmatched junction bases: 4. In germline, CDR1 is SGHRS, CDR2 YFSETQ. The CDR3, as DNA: TGCGCCAGCAGCTTGGGGACAGGGACACACGAGCAGTACTTC. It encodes CASSLGTGTHEQYF. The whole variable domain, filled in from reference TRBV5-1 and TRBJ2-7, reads KAGVTQTPRYLIKTRGQQVTLSCSPISGHRSVSWYQQTPGQGLQFLFEYFSETQRNKGNFPGRFSGRQFSNSRSEMNVSTLELGDSALYLCASSLGTGTHEQYFGPGTRLTVT.

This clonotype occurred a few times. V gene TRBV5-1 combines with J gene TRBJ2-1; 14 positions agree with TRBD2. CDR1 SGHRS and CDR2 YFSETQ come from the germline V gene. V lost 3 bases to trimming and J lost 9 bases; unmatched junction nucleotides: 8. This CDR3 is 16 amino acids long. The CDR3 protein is CASSYSGTSGRGEQFF. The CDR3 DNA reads TGCGCCAGCAGCTACTCCGGGACTAGCGGGAGAGGTGAGCAGTTCTTC. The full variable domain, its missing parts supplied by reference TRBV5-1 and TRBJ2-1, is KAGVTQTPRYLIKTRGQQVTLSCSPISGHRSVSWYQQTPGQGLQFLFEYFSETQRNKGNFPGRFSGRQFSNSRSEMNVSTLELGDSALYLCASSYSGTSGRGEQFFGPGTRLTVL.

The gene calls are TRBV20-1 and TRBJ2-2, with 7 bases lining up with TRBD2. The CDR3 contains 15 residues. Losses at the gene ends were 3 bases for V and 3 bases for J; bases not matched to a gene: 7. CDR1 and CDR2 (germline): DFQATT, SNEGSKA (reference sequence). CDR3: CSARVAGDHTGELFF. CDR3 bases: TGCAGTGCTAGGGTCGCGGGAGATCACACCGGGGAGCTGTTTTTT.

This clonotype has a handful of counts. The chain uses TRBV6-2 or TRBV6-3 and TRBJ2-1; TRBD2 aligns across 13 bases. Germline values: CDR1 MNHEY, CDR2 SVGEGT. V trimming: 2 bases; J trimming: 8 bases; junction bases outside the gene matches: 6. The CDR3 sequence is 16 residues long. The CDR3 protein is CASSYPTSGRAYEQFF. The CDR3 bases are TGTGCCAGCAGTTACCCTACTAGCGGGAGGGCCTATGAGCAGTTCTTC.

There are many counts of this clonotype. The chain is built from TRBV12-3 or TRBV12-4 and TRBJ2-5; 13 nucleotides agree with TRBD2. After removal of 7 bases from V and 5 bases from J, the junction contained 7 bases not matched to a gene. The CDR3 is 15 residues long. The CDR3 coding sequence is TGTGCCAGCACTACTAGCGGGAGGGCCGGGGAGACCCAGTACTTC. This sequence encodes CASTTSGRAGETQYF.

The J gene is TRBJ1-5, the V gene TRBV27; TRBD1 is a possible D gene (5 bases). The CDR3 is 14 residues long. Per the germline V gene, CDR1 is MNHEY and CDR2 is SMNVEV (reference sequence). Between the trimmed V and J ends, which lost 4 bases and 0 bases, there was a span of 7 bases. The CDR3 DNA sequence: TGTGCCAGCAGTTCACAGGATAGCAATCAGCCCCAGCATTTT. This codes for CASSSQDSNQPQHF.

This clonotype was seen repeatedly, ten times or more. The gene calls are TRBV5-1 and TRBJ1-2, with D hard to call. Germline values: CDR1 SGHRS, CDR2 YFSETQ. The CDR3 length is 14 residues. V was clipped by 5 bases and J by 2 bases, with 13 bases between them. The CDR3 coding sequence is TGCGCCAGCAGATCAGAAACTGAGAACTATGGCTACACCTTC. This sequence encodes CASRSETENYGYTF.

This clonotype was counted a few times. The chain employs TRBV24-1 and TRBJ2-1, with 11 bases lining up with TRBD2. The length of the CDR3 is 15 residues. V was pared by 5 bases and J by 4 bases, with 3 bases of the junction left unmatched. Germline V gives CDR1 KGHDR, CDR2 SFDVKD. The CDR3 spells CATSVGTSGYNEQFF. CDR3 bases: TGTGCCACCAGTGTCGGGACTAGCGGATACAATGAGCAGTTCTTC.

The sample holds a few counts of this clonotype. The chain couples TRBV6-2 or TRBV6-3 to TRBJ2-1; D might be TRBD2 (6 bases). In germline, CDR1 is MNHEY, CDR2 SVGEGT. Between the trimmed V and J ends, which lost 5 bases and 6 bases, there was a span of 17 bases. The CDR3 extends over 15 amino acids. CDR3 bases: TGTGCCAGCAGTGAAGTGCAGGGAGGAATCAATGAGCAGTTCTTC. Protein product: CASSEVQGGINEQFF.